This T cell receptor beta chain was retrieved from a study of cytomegalovirus exposure and HLA in healthy donors. Study background: Samples from HLA-typed donors yielded about 85 million unique TCRs in an early data release.

The CDR3 runs to 15 residues. V shed 0 bases and J shed 0 bases, with 10 bases lying between them. Germline values: CDR1 SGHNT, CDR2 YYREEE (reference sequence). Regarding the study as a whole: A few chains tied to CMV proved CMV antigen-specific in vitro.

A few counts support this clone. Antigen unknown. Healthy bone marrow donors made up the donors. This PCR relied on a set of 60 Vbeta primers and 13 Jbeta primers. Using immunoSEQ multiplex PCR, the repertoire was profiled, and TCRdb retains in-frame clones only, with some absent. This sample has some 120,000 clones, with less than 75% found just once. The chain joins TRBV5-4 to TRBJ2-7; perhaps TRBD1 as D (6 bases). The sample comprised PBMCs. The receptor's source is a woman between 40 and 50 years old in good health and CMV-seropositive. CDR3 in amino acids: CASSLGGPGSYEQYF. The CDR3 DNA follows: TGTGCCAGCAGCTTGGGGGGGCCCGGCTCCTACGAGCAGTACTTC.